A single sample gave rise to the 29 T cell receptor beta chains below, sequenced in a study of neurological immune-mediated disorders. TCRdb independently ran MiXCR on the 5' RACE reads; one entry per CDR3 protein. Of around 130,000 distinct CDR3 sequences in the sample, roughly 3.1% were seen once. The sequenced sample consisted of PBMCs. The receptors stem from a woman aged 25-40 years with multiple sclerosis.

At least ten counts were recorded for this clonotype. This chain joins TRBV7-2 and TRBJ2-3; 9 nucleotides agree with TRBD2. CDR3 length: 15 residues. With V trimmed by 3 bases and J by 4 bases, 5 bases remained unmatched. CDR1 and CDR2 from the germline V gene are SGHTA and FQGNSA. CDR3 sequence: CASSLREGRADTQYF. As DNA, the CDR3 is TGTGCCAGCAGCTTGCGGGAGGGCCGGGCAGATACGCAGTATTTT.

This clonotype showed up many times. CDR3 in DNA: TGCGCCAGCAGCCAGGAGGACAGAGCCTACAATGAGCAGTTCTTC. This translates into CASSQEDRAYNEQFF. The genes are TRBV4-3 and TRBJ2-1, with D perhaps TRBD1 (6 bases). Germline loops: CDR1 LGHNA, CDR2 YSLEER. Trimming shortened V by 3 bases and J by 2 bases, and 11 bases separated the two germline ends. There are 15 residues in the CDR3.

The sample holds many counts of this clonotype. The V and J genes are TRBV5-5 and TRBJ2-7; no reliable D call. The germline gives CDR1 SGHKS, CDR2 YYEKEE (reference sequence). The V end was cut by 0 bases, the J end by 2 bases, with 9 bases between. This CDR3 region has 14 residues. CDR3 region: CASSLDTGTYEQYF. Written as DNA, the CDR3 is TGTGCCAGCAGCTTGGATACCGGAACCTACGAGCAGTACTTC. Based on the CDR3 plus reference TRBV5-5 and TRBJ2-7, the full variable domain is DAGVTQSPTHLIKTRGQQVTLRCSPISGHKSVSWYQQVLGQGPQFIFQYYEKEERGRGNFPDRFSARQFPNYSSELNVNALLLGDSALYLCASSLDTGTYEQYFGPGTRLTVT.

This clonotype showed up many times. J is TRBJ1-2 and V is TRBV6-5; 8 nucleotides line up with TRBD1. CDR3 size: 13 residues. V trimming: 5 bases; J trimming: 7 bases; junction bases outside the gene matches: 6. The V gene's germline CDR1 is MNHEY and CDR2 SVGAGI. The CDR3: CASSPDRGSGYTF. DNA of the CDR3: TGTGCCAGCAGTCCTGACAGGGGAAGTGGCTACACCTTC.

This clonotype was counted many times. The V and J genes are TRBV5-6 and TRBJ2-1; D call uncertain. The CDR3 is 11 residues long. Trimming took 4 bases from V and 9 from J, leaving 8 bases between them. Looked up from germline, CDR1 is SGHDT and CDR2 is YYEEEE. The CDR3: CASSGNTEQFF. DNA of the CDR3: TGTGCCAGCAGCGGAAATACTGAGCAGTTCTTC. Full variable domain (missing parts from reference TRBV5-6 and TRBJ2-1): DAGVTQSPTHLIKTRGQQVTLRCSPKSGHDTVSWYQQALGQGPQFIFQYYEEEERQRGNFPDRFSGHQFPNYSSELNVNALLLGDSALYLCASSGNTEQFFGPGTRLTVL.

This clonotype was recorded many times. This rearrangement joins TRBV5-5 to TRBJ1-1; a weak D match, TRBD1 (6 bases). This CDR3 region has 13 residues. V was cut by 3 bases and J by 1 base, with 7 bases left in between. The germline gives CDR1 SGHKS, CDR2 YYEKEE (reference sequence). CDR3 residues: CASSWGRNTEAFF. CDR3 bases: TGTGCCAGCAGCTGGGGGCGGAACACTGAAGCTTTCTTT.

This clonotype has ten or more counts. The chain employs TRBV6-6 and TRBJ2-5; D not resolved. V gave up 0 bases and J gave up 5 bases, with 1 base separating them. The CDR3 covers 11 residues. The germline V gene encodes CDR1 MNHNY and CDR2 SVGAGI (reference sequence). As DNA, the CDR3 is TGTGCCAGCAGTTACTCGGAGACCCAGTACTTC. Translating gives CASSYSETQYF.

The chain employs TRBV4-3 and TRBJ2-2; D gene unclear. The ends were cut back, 0 bases at V and 5 bases at J, with 13 bases in the middle. The CDR3 contains 16 residues. Germline lookup yields CDR1 LGHNA and CDR2 YSLEER. For the CDR3, the DNA is TGCGCCAGCAGCCAAGATGCCCGGGTATGGACCGGGGAGCTGTTTTTT. Translating it yields CASSQDARVWTGELFF.

This clonotype was seen many times. V and J are TRBV5-1 and TRBJ1-1; the D gene is possibly TRBD1 (6 bases). V lost 0 bases to trimming and J lost 5 bases, with 11 bases between them. CDR3 size: 14 residues. Per germline, CDR1 SGHRS and CDR2 YFSETQ. Written as DNA, the CDR3 is TGCGCCAGCAGCTTGGGAGGGGGTGAAACTGAAGCTTTCTTT. Amino acids: CASSLGGGETEAFF.

This clonotype was detected ten times or more. The genes are TRBV5-1 and TRBJ2-2; D is possibly TRBD1 (5 bases). V was shortened by 0 bases and J by 6 bases, with 9 bases between the two germline ends. Germline CDR1 SGHRS, CDR2 YFSETQ. The CDR3 extends over 14 amino acids. CDR3 sequence reads: CASSLAQGSGELFF. The CDR3 DNA reads as TGCGCCAGCAGCTTGGCCCAGGGTTCCGGGGAGCTGTTTTTT.

This clonotype was seen ten or more times. The CDR3 nucleotides are TGTGCCAGCTCGGGTCCACAGCCCCAGCATTTT. It specifies CASSGPQPQHF. The chain has TRBV6-2 or TRBV6-3 and TRBJ1-5, with D unresolved. This CDR3 has 11 residues. Trimming stripped 8 bases from V and 7 bases from J, with 9 bases between. The germline gives CDR1 MNHEY, CDR2 SVGEGT.

This clonotype was seen at least ten times. The gene calls are TRBV10-3 and TRBJ1-4, with a possible D match to TRBD1 (6 bases). Per the germline V gene, CDR1 is ENHRY and CDR2 is SYGVKD. The CDR3 is made up of 15 amino acids. V was pared by 6 bases and J by 4 bases, with 15 bases between. The CDR3 region has the DNA TGTGCCATCAGGGACCCGGGACATATTAATGAAAAACTGTTTTTT. It codes for CAIRDPGHINEKLFF.

This clonotype was counted many times. The genes are TRBV19 and TRBJ2-1; TRBD2 might be the D (6 bases). The V end was cut by 7 bases, the J end by 4 bases, with 11 bases between. The CDR3 consists of 13 residues. CDR1 is LNHDA, CDR2 SQIVND, per germline (reference sequence). The CDR3 protein is CASNIGGYNEQFF. In nucleotides, the CDR3 is TGTGCCAGTAACATCGGAGGGTACAATGAGCAGTTCTTC. The complete variable domain, with remaining parts taken from reference TRBV19 and TRBJ2-1, reads DGGITQSPKYLFRKEGQNVTLSCEQNLNHDAMYWYRQDPGQGLRLIYYSQIVNDFQKGDIAEGYSVSREKKESFPLTVTSAQKNPTAFYLCASNIGGYNEQFFGPGTRLTVL.

This clonotype has at least ten counts. This chain joins TRBV15 and TRBJ2-7; D not resolved. The V gene lost 0 bases and the J gene lost 1 base, with 7 bases spanning the gap. Germline V gene lookup returns CDR1 LNHNV and CDR2 YYDKDF (reference sequence). This CDR3 comprises 14 residues. The CDR3 coding sequence is TGTGCCACCAGCAGAGACTTGGGTTCCTACGAGCAGTACTTC. Translating it yields CATSRDLGSYEQYF.

Many counts were recorded for this clonotype. This chain links TRBV7-2 with TRBJ2-7; D call uncertain. CDR1 and CDR2 (germline): SGHTA, FQGNSA. V was pared by 4 bases and J by 6 bases, with 10 bases between. The CDR3 is made up of 12 amino acids. The CDR3 is CASSYSLGEQYF. The CDR3 region has the DNA TGTGCCAGCAGCTATTCGTTAGGCGAGCAGTACTTC.

In this sample, this clonotype turned up many times. This chain connects TRBV7-2 to TRBJ2-3; 13 bases map to TRBD2. Germline V gene sequence: CDR1 SGHTA, CDR2 FQGNSA. V shed 5 bases and J 4 bases; nucleotides not matched to a gene: 9. CDR3 length: 17 residues. The CDR3 is CASSPTSGGASADTQYF. The CDR3 bases are TGTGCCAGCAGCCCAACTAGCGGGGGGGCAAGTGCAGATACGCAGTATTTT.

This clonotype was observed many times. The chain links TRBV10-3 to TRBJ1-1; D possibly corresponds to TRBD1 (5 bases). Germline CDR1 reads ENHRY; CDR2 reads SYGVKD. The CDR3 consists of 16 residues. The V end lost 4 bases, the J end lost 1 base, and 16 bases lay between the germline ends. The DNA for the CDR3 is TGTGCCATCAGTGTTCGAGACCCGACAGCGAACACTGAAGCTTTCTTT. The encoded protein is CAISVRDPTANTEAFF.

This clonotype was seen at least ten times. The chain joins TRBV4-1 to TRBJ2-1; 10 bases align to TRBD2. V shed 0 bases and J 4 bases; nucleotides not matched to a gene: 3. The CDR3 is made up of 16 amino acids. Germline lookup yields CDR1 MGHRA and CDR2 YSYEKL. This chain's CDR3 is CASSQDSGGLYNEQFF. In DNA, the CDR3 is TGCGCCAGCAGCCAAGATAGCGGGGGGCTATACAATGAGCAGTTCTTC.

There are many counts of this clonotype. This chain links TRBV7-9 with TRBJ1-2; D unresolved. The V gene's germline CDR1 is SEHNR and CDR2 FQNEAQ (reference sequence). CDR3 length: 15 amino acids. Trimming pared 5 bases from V and 3 bases from J, leaving 16 bases between. DNA of the CDR3: TGTGCCAGCAGCCTTCGGACCCGAGGCCACTATGGCTACACCTTC. As protein: CASSLRTRGHYGYTF.

This clonotype appeared many times. The rearrangement links TRBV4-3 to TRBJ1-5; 9 bases are shared with TRBD1. Germline CDR1 and CDR2: LGHNA and YSLEER. The CDR3 sequence is 15 residues long. Trimming removed 0 bases from V and 5 bases from J; junction bases left unmatched: 2. The CDR3 nucleotides read TGCGCCAGCAGCCAAGATCACAGGGGGCATCAGCCCCAGCATTTT. As protein: CASSQDHRGHQPQHF.

This clonotype was found many times. V usage is TRBV7-6 and J usage is TRBJ1-1; D is uncertain. Trimming took 3 bases from V and 0 from J, leaving 5 bases between them. The CDR3 length is 13 residues. Germline loops: CDR1 SGHVS, CDR2 FNYEAQ. The CDR3 DNA sequence: TGTGCCAGCAGCTTTACCTTGAACACTGAAGCTTTCTTT. Translated: CASSFTLNTEAFF.

There are many counts of this clonotype. V usage is TRBV7-7 and J usage is TRBJ2-2; D remains unclear. Germline assignment: CDR1 SSHAT and CDR2 FNYEAQ (reference sequence). Trimming left V 0 bases short and J 0 bases short, with 17 bases between. This CDR3 comprises 19 residues. Here the CDR3 DNA reads TGTGCCAGCAGCTTAGCACCCAAGAACCTAAACGCGAACACCGGGGAGCTGTTTTTT. As protein: CASSLAPKNLNANTGELFF.

This clonotype was observed many times. V is TRBV12-3 or TRBV12-4 and J is TRBJ1-5, with 8 bases lining up with TRBD1. V gave up 6 bases and J gave up 5 bases; unmatched junction bases: 3. There are 13 residues in the CDR3. CDR3 bases: TGTGCCAGCAGGCAGACAGGGGATCAGCCCCAGCATTTT. Encoded protein: CASRQTGDQPQHF.

This clonotype was counted many times. The CDR3 loop reads CSLPTGPHGTYGYTF. The CDR3 DNA is TGCAGTCTCCCCACCGGACCGCATGGCACATATGGCTACACCTTC. The chain uses TRBV20-1 and TRBJ1-2; D unresolved. Trimming shortened V by 8 bases and J by 5 bases, and 24 bases separated the two germline ends. This CDR3 spans 15 amino acids. Germline V gene data show CDR1 as DFQATT and CDR2 as SNEGSKA (reference sequence).

This clonotype was observed many times. DNA for the CDR3: TGTGCCAGCAGCCTGCCTGACAGGGCGGGCGCTGAAGCTTTCTTT. This encodes CASSLPDRAGAEAFF. The chain recombines TRBV7-9 with TRBJ1-1; 7 bases are a match to TRBD1. This CDR3 is built from 15 residues. Trimming at V came to 5 bases and at J to 6 bases, leaving 12 bases not matched to a gene. Germline V gene lookup returns CDR1 SEHNR and CDR2 FQNEAQ (reference sequence).

This clonotype was seen at least ten times. In DNA form, the CDR3 reads TGCAGCGGAATAGTAAACCCAAGCTCCTACAATGAGCAGTTCTTC. Its translation: CSGIVNPSSYNEQFF. The chain recombines TRBV29-1 with TRBJ2-1, with D hard to call. V gave up 7 bases and J gave up 0 bases, with 16 bases separating them. Germline CDR1 SQVTM, CDR2 ANQGSEA. This CDR3 spans 15 amino acids.

This clonotype was detected many times. The CDR3 sequence: CASSLDERFTDTQYF. The CDR3, as DNA: TGTGCCAGCAGTTTAGATGAGCGGTTCACAGATACGCAGTATTTT. J is TRBJ2-3 and V is TRBV12-3 or TRBV12-4, with D maybe TRBD2 (5 bases). Trimming cost V 1 base and J 2 bases, with 10 bases left between them. The length of the CDR3 is 15 residues.

This clonotype was found a few times. The chain carries TRBV4-3 and TRBJ2-3; tentatively, D is TRBD2 (6 bases). Trimming shortened V by 2 bases and J by 2 bases, and 14 bases separated the two germline ends. CDR3 length: 16 amino acids. Germline CDR1 reads LGHNA; CDR2 reads YSLEER. CDR3 residues: CASSQSTRPTTDTQYF. For the CDR3, the DNA is TGCGCCAGCAGCCAATCGACTAGACCCACCACAGATACGCAGTATTTT.

The chain combines TRBV5-1 with TRBJ1-1; no clear D gene. The germline CDR1 and CDR2 sequences are SGHRS and YFSETQ. The V end was cut by 5 bases, the J end by 4 bases, with 15 bases between. This CDR3 has 14 amino acids. CDR3 DNA sequence: TGCGCCAGCAGTGTCGCAGAATCTGTCACTGAAGCTTTCTTT. Encoded protein: CASSVAESVTEAFF. Based on the CDR3 plus reference TRBV5-1 and TRBJ1-1, the full variable domain is KAGVTQTPRYLIKTRGQQVTLSCSPISGHRSVSWYQQTPGQGLQFLFEYFSETQRNKGNFPGRFSGRQFSNSRSEMNVSTLELGDSALYLCASSVAESVTEAFFGQGTRLTVV.